Described below is a single TCR beta chain sequence and its context. Its antigen remains unidentified. This entry is derived from a study of OX40 agonist ivuxolimab in advanced cancers. Study at large: Every 2 weeks, patients got intravenous ivuxolimab at one of six dose levels (0.01-10 mg/kg). Study outcomes and limitations: Still undetermined is the antigen specificity of the expanded peripheral T cells.

Only in-frame clones appear in the TCRdb table, and some are missing; sequencing was by immunoSEQ multiplex PCR. Among roughly 45,000 clones listed, approximately 88% were seen once. Germline loops: CDR1 KGHSH, CDR2 LQKENI. This CDR3 is 12 amino acids long. Deletions cut 2 bases from V and 8 bases from J, with 9 bases between. J is TRBJ1-1 and V is TRBV18; D ambiguous. The sequenced sample was CD4+ or CD8+ T cells sorted from blood, obtained in a trial of the OX40 agonist ivuxolimab. This TCR was recovered from an adult with an advanced solid tumor such as melanoma, head and neck, liver or kidney cancer. As DNA, the CDR3 is TGTGCCAGCTCACCAACAGTGAGCGAAGCTTTCTTT. It encodes CASSPTVSEAFF.